Below, 22 T cell receptor beta chains from the same sample are listed, as sequenced in a study of identical twins. One entry per CDR3 protein results from TCRdb running MiXCR on the 5' RACE reads. The data contain fewer than 800,000 distinct CDR3 sequences, roughly 7.1% of them singletons. Another study also made use of these data, one on yellow fever vaccine responses in identical twins.

The sequenced sample consisted of PBMCs. These TCRs come from a woman aged 18 to 35 in good health.

This clonotype was picked up a small number of times. This chain uses TRBV2 with TRBJ2-5; D is perhaps TRBD2 (6 bases). This CDR3 is built from 18 residues. Trimming took off 6 bases at V and 0 bases at J, with 23 bases between the two ends. CDR1 and CDR2 (germline): SNHLY, FYNNEI. CDR3 loop: CASSPPSAPNLYQETQYF. The CDR3 DNA is TGTGCCAGCAGCCCCCCTAGCGCCCCTAACCTGTACCAAGAGACCCAGTACTTC.

The rearrangement uses TRBV9 and TRBJ2-7; 10 bases line up with TRBD1. Germline V gene lookup returns CDR1 SGDLS and CDR2 YYNGEE. The CDR3 is made up of 15 amino acids. V trimming: 3 bases; J trimming: 5 bases; junction bases outside the gene matches: 8. CDR3 bases: TGTGCCAGCAGCGCCGTGCCGGGACAGGGGCACGAGCAGTACTTC. This sequence encodes CASSAVPGQGHEQYF.

This rearrangement joins TRBV6-2 or TRBV6-3 to TRBJ2-7; TRBD1 aligns across 12 bases. The CDR3 consists of 15 residues. V shed 6 bases and J 5 bases; nucleotides not matched to a gene: 8. CDR1 is MNHEY, CDR2 SVGEGT, per germline. The CDR3 spells CASRPPGQGAHEQYV. As DNA, the CDR3 is TGTGCCAGCAGACCTCCGGGACAGGGGGCCCACGAGCAGTACGTC.

The chain combines TRBV5-1 with TRBJ1-1; TRBD1 matches at 7 bases. There are 20 residues in the CDR3. V dropped 4 bases and J dropped 1; count of bases not matched to a gene: 22. Germline V gene lookup returns CDR1 SGHRS and CDR2 YFSETQ. Written as DNA, the CDR3 is TGCGCCAGCAGCCTATTTGGGGGACAGACAGGTAAAAGTTGGAACACTGAAGCTTTCTTT. This encodes CASSLFGGQTGKSWNTEAFF.

The chain couples TRBV6-1 to TRBJ2-7; TRBD2 agrees at 8 bases. With 10 bases clipped from V and 4 bases from J, the junction kept 9 bases outside the gene matches. The V gene's germline CDR1 is MNHNS and CDR2 SASEGT. The CDR3 extends over 13 amino acids. CDR3 sequence: CATRGGGSYEQYV. The CDR3, as DNA: TGTGCCACACGGGGGGGGGGATCGTACGAGCAGTACGTC.

About this clonotype: The junction and the germline gene differ at one end; a read error may be behind it. The rearrangement uses TRBV5-1 and TRBJ2-7; a possible D gene is TRBD1 (5 bases). Germline CDR1 reads SGHRS; CDR2 reads YFSETQ. The CDR3 totals 16 residues. The CDR3 DNA sequence: TGCGCCAGCAGCTTGGCCGCGAGCAGGGCCCACTACGAGCAGAACTTC. Translating gives CASSLAASRAHYEQNF.

This clonotype was picked up many times. The chain links TRBV24-1 to TRBJ2-3; perhaps TRBD2 as D (6 bases). Germline V gene data show CDR1 as KGHDR and CDR2 as SFDVKD. The CDR3 length is 15 residues. The V end lost 9 bases, the J end lost 4 bases, and 19 bases lay between the germline ends. The CDR3 sequence: CATGGIGFAADTQYF. The CDR3 DNA reads as TGTGCCACCGGAGGGATCGGGTTCGCGGCAGATACGCAGTATTTT.

This clonotype was recorded a few times. CDR3 DNA sequence: TGTGCCGGAAACAGGACGCCGAAAGCGGAGCTGTTTTTT. It codes for CAGNRTPKAELFF. The chain employs TRBV6-1 and TRBJ2-2; D is perhaps TRBD1 (5 bases). In germline, CDR1 is MNHNS, CDR2 SASEGT. The V end was cut by 11 bases, the J end by 10 bases, with 20 bases between. This CDR3 has 13 amino acids.

Ten or more counts support this clonotype. The chain couples TRBV27 to TRBJ2-7; D might be TRBD1 (5 bases). The CDR3 extends over 13 amino acids. Germline V gives CDR1 MNHEY, CDR2 SMNVEV (reference sequence). V shed 6 bases and J shed 2 bases, with 11 bases lying between them. CDR3 amino acids: CASRQRTPYEQYV. DNA of the CDR3: TGTGCCAGCAGACAACGGACACCCTACGAGCAGTACGTC.

This clonotype was detected only once. The rearrangement joins TRBV28 to TRBJ2-5; 7 bases are shared with TRBD1. The CDR3 contains 15 residues. Trimming at V came to 2 bases and at J to 0 bases, leaving 3 bases not matched to a gene. Germline V gene sequence: CDR1 MDHEN, CDR2 SYDVKM. CDR3 loop: CASSLAQGNQETQYF. The CDR3 bases are TGTGCCAGCAGTTTAGCACAGGGGAACCAAGAGACCCAGTACTTC.

This clonotype was counted ten times or more. The chain uses TRBV20-1 and TRBJ2-1, with a possible D match to TRBD1 (6 bases). This CDR3 spans 13 amino acids. Germline-derived CDR1 and CDR2 are DFQATT and SNEGSKA (reference sequence). The CDR3 DNA sequence: TGCATTATTCCGGGACACGGACCTAATGAGCAGTTCTTC. Protein product: CIIPGHGPNEQFF.

This sequence joins TRBV19 and TRBJ1-5; D unresolved. CDR1 and CDR2 from the germline V gene are LNHDA and SQIVND (reference sequence). Trimming took 0 bases from V and 6 from J, leaving 3 bases between them. The CDR3 sequence is 12 residues long. CDR3 sequence: CASSIEAQPQHF. Here the CDR3 DNA reads TGTGCCAGTAGTATAGAAGCTCAGCCCCAGCATTTT.

This clonotype was observed a few times. V and J are TRBV7-8 and TRBJ1-1; D is perhaps TRBD1 (6 bases). Germline values: CDR1 SGHVS, CDR2 FQNEAQ. This CDR3 is 15 amino acids long. V gave up 0 bases and J gave up 6 bases, with 14 bases separating them. The CDR3 region is CASSLAGGRLAEAFF. DNA for the CDR3: TGTGCCAGCAGCTTAGCGGGGGGGCGGCTGGCTGAAGCTTTCTTT.

This clonotype was seen at least ten times. This chain joins TRBV5-1 and TRBJ2-1; D is perhaps TRBD1 (5 bases). Trimming shortened V by 0 bases and J by 9 bases, and 13 bases separated the two germline ends. CDR3 length: 14 amino acids. Germline V gene lookup returns CDR1 SGHRS and CDR2 YFSETQ. CDR3 nucleotides: TGCGCCAGCAGCTTGGAGGGGCTACAAAGTGAGCAGTTCTTC. Encoded protein: CASSLEGLQSEQFF.

This clonotype has just a few counts. The V gene is TRBV20-1, the J gene TRBJ1-1; no clear D gene. V was cut by 3 bases and J by 3 bases, with 11 bases left in between. Germline V CDR1 and CDR2: DFQATT, SNEGSKA (reference sequence). The CDR3 runs 13 residues. As DNA, the CDR3 is TGCAGTGCTAGGGGCACCCACGACACTGAAGCTTTCTTT. This encodes CSARGTHDTEAFF.

The CDR3 DNA reads as TGCAGCGTACAGGGTTTTGGAACGGGATATCAGTACTTC. Translation: CSVQGFGTGYQYF. The J gene is TRBJ2-7, the V gene TRBV29-1; tentatively, D is TRBD1 (6 bases). Between the trimmed V and J ends, which lost 6 bases and 10 bases, there was a span of 22 bases. This CDR3 has 13 residues. CDR1 is SQVTM and CDR2 is ANQGSEA in the germline V gene.

This clonotype turned up a few times. The chain links TRBV6-1 to TRBJ2-3, with D perhaps TRBD1 or TRBD2 (6 bases each). V lost 6 bases, J lost 2 bases, and 15 bases lay in between. From germline, CDR1 is MNHNS and CDR2 SASEGT. This CDR3 is built from 15 residues. CDR3 region: CASSRGPGDTDTQYF. CDR3 coding DNA: TGTGCCAGCAGCAGGGGTCCGGGGGACACAGATACGCAGTATTTT.

This clonotype was observed many times. The rearrangement links TRBV29-1 to TRBJ2-1; 9 nucleotides match TRBD2. The germline gives CDR1 SQVTM, CDR2 ANQGSEA. V lost 4 bases, J lost 2 bases, and 3 bases stayed unmatched. The CDR3 runs 14 residues. CDR3 region: CSVVGLATYNEQFF. The CDR3 DNA reads as TGCAGCGTTGTAGGACTAGCGACCTACAATGAGCAGTTCTTC.

The V call is TRBV15, the J call TRBJ2-1; perhaps TRBD2 as D (5 bases). Trimming shortened V by 5 bases and J by 7 bases, and 15 bases separated the two germline ends. Germline V gene lookup returns CDR1 LNHNV and CDR2 YYDKDF (reference sequence). There are 14 residues in the CDR3. The CDR3 sequence: CATSGIGLTNEQFF. CDR3 in DNA: TGTGCCACCAGCGGAATCGGACTGACTAATGAGCAGTTCTTC.

V gene TRBV4-1 combines with J gene TRBJ2-1; 7 bases match TRBD2. In germline, CDR1 is MGHRA, CDR2 YSYEKL. This CDR3 has 16 residues. The ends lost 3 bases at V and 3 bases at J; junction bases unmatched: 8. Written as DNA, the CDR3 is TGCGCCAGCAGCCACACTAGCGTAATTCTCTACAATGAGCAGTTCTTC. Translating gives CASSHTSVILYNEQFF.

This clonotype occurred a few times. The rearrangement uses TRBV20-1 and TRBJ1-2; 7 bases agree with TRBD1. CDR1 is DFQATT and CDR2 is SNEGSKA in the germline V gene (reference sequence). The CDR3 length is 12 residues. J was trimmed by 6 bases and V by 5 bases; bases with no gene match: 6. CDR3 coding DNA: TGCAGTGCTTCCACCGGGACAGATGGCTACACCTTC. This sequence encodes CSASTGTDGYTF.

This clonotype was recorded many times. This rearrangement joins TRBV7-9 to TRBJ1-5; the D gene is possibly TRBD1 (5 bases). V was cut by 6 bases and J by 0 bases, with 18 bases left in between. The CDR3 totals 17 residues. In germline, CDR1 is SEHNR, CDR2 FQNEAQ (reference sequence). The CDR3 loop is CASSRGLHGVSNQPQHF. DNA of the CDR3: TGTGCCAGCAGTCGGGGACTTCATGGGGTTAGCAATCAGCCCCAGCATTTT.